A single sample is the source of the 20 T cell receptor beta chains below, sequenced in a study of T-cell reconstitution after alpha-beta-depleted transplantation in children. Preparation of the TCRbeta library involved a method that used unique molecular identifiers. In TCRdb, the PCR reads were re-called with MiXCR into one record per CDR3 protein. Of roughly 420,000 distinct CDR3 sequences in the sample, 15% to 20% were seen once. The source was PBMCs, mostly from graft donor cells, collected 360 days after TCRalphabeta/CD19-depleted stem cell transplant. The receptors shown here come from a boy less than two years old who had a stem cell transplant for Wiskott-Aldrich syndrome, so the T cells may come from the graft donor.

In its sample, this clonotype was seen many times. The chain combines TRBV7-2 with TRBJ1-1; the D is unclear. Germline V lookup: CDR1 SGHTA, CDR2 FQGNSA. V lost 5 bases to trimming and J lost 1 base, with 8 bases between them. The CDR3 is made up of 13 amino acids. The CDR3 sequence: CASSPMANTEAFF. Written as DNA, the CDR3 is TGTGCCAGCAGCCCGATGGCGAACACTGAAGCTTTCTTT.

This clonotype was counted between two and nine times. The V and J genes are TRBV5-1 and TRBJ2-1; 8 positions match TRBD2. The CDR3 extends over 18 amino acids. Germline V gene data show CDR1 as SGHRS and CDR2 as YFSETQ. V gave up 0 bases and J gave up 1 base; unmatched junction bases: 9. The CDR3 loop reads CASSLDPVAGSSYNEQFF. As DNA, the CDR3 is TGCGCCAGCAGCTTGGATCCCGTAGCGGGAAGTTCCTACAATGAGCAGTTCTTC.

This rearrangement joins TRBV2 to TRBJ2-2; possibly TRBD1 for D (5 bases). Germline assignment: CDR1 SNHLY and CDR2 FYNNEI. V was clipped by 6 bases and J by 4 bases, with 15 bases between them. The CDR3 has 15 amino acids. The CDR3 protein is CASRVNRPSTGELFF. CDR3 DNA sequence: TGTGCCAGCAGAGTTAACAGGCCGAGCACCGGGGAGCTGTTTTTT.

This chain links TRBV7-9 with TRBJ2-7, with D perhaps matching TRBD2 (5 bases). The CDR3 loop spans 15 amino acids. The germline CDR1 and CDR2 sequences are SEHNR and FQNEAQ (reference sequence). V was trimmed by 1 base and J by 2 bases, leaving 12 bases between them. In DNA, the CDR3 is TGTGCCAGCAGCTTAGGGGCTAGCCCAACCTACGAGCAGTACTTC. Residues: CASSLGASPTYEQYF.

V and J are TRBV5-1 and TRBJ2-7; no clear D. V gave up 2 bases and J gave up 4 bases, with 13 bases separating them. The germline V gene encodes CDR1 SGHRS and CDR2 YFSETQ. The CDR3 is 14 amino acids. CDR3 protein: CASSFLAPSYEQYF. CDR3 DNA: TGCGCCAGCAGCTTTCTGGCACCTTCATACGAGCAGTACTTC.

The sample holds a few counts of this clonotype. The gene calls are TRBV5-1 and TRBJ2-1, with 8 bases matching TRBD1. The germline CDR1 and CDR2 sequences are SGHRS and YFSETQ. V dropped 2 bases and J dropped 8; count of bases not matched to a gene: 6. The CDR3 is made up of 14 amino acids. The CDR3 DNA reads TGCGCCAGCAGCTTCCCGGGACAGGTCGATGAGCAGTTCTTC. It specifies CASSFPGQVDEQFF.

Many counts were recorded for this clonotype. One end of the junction fails to match germline, which may point to a read error. The V and J genes are TRBV5-1 and TRBJ2-5; 10 nucleotides agree with TRBD1. The germline gives CDR1 SGHRS, CDR2 YFSETQ. This CDR3 spans 13 amino acids. DNA of the CDR3: TGTGCCAGCAGCCTGACAGGGGGCGAGACCCAGTACTTC. Protein sequence: CASSLTGGETQYF.

This clonotype was observed a few times. This chain uses TRBV5-1 with TRBJ2-3; D may correspond to TRBD1 or TRBD2 (5 bases each). The CDR3 is 15 residues long. Germline lookup yields CDR1 SGHRS and CDR2 YFSETQ. V was pared by 4 bases and J by 9 bases, with 21 bases between. CDR3 in amino acids: CASSPPGRPKGTQYF. The CDR3 DNA sequence: TGCGCCAGCAGCCCTCCGGGACGGCCTAAAGGAACGCAGTATTTT.

This clonotype came up a few times. V and J are TRBV5-1 and TRBJ2-4, with a possible D match to TRBD1 (5 bases). Deletions cut 1 base from V and 4 bases from J, with 12 bases between. The germline CDR1 and CDR2 sequences are SGHRS and YFSETQ. The CDR3 is made up of 15 amino acids. For the CDR3, the DNA is TGCGCCAGCAGCTTGAGCAGGGCGAGTAAAAACATTCAGTACTTC. The encoded protein is CASSLSRASKNIQYF. Variable domain in full (rest from reference TRBV5-1 and TRBJ2-4): KAGVTQTPRYLIKTRGQQVTLSCSPISGHRSVSWYQQTPGQGLQFLFEYFSETQRNKGNFPGRFSGRQFSNSRSEMNVSTLELGDSALYLCASSLSRASKNIQYFGAGTRLSVL.

This chain uses TRBV5-1 with TRBJ2-2, with TRBD2 as a possible D gene (6 bases). Per the germline V gene, CDR1 is SGHRS and CDR2 is YFSETQ. Between the trimmed V and J ends, which lost 5 bases and 7 bases, there was a span of 21 bases. The CDR3 has 16 amino acids. CDR3 in amino acids: CASRTLAGSDLGELFF. The CDR3 coding sequence is TGCGCCAGCAGGACCCTTGCGGGGAGTGACCTCGGGGAGCTGTTTTTT.

The rearrangement uses TRBV6-2 or TRBV6-3 and TRBJ2-7, with 14 bases fitting TRBD2. The CDR3 spans 17 residues. Germline V gene lookup returns CDR1 MNHEY and CDR2 SVGEGT. Unmatched junction bases numbered 11, after V lost 2 bases and J lost 8 bases. CDR3 region: CASSYVWTGLAGGKQYF. The CDR3 nucleotides are TGTGCCAGCAGTTACGTTTGGACAGGACTAGCGGGAGGCAAGCAGTACTTC.

The V call is TRBV30, the J call TRBJ2-4; 11 positions match TRBD2. CDR3 length: 17 amino acids. Germline values: CDR1 GTSNPN, CDR2 SVGIG (reference sequence). J was trimmed by 0 bases and V by 1 base; bases with no gene match: 5. DNA of the CDR3: TGTGCCTGGAGTGGGCTAGCGGGGGGTCTAGCCAAAAACATTCAGTACTTC. Translated, it gives CAWSGLAGGLAKNIQYF. Based on the CDR3 plus reference TRBV30 and TRBJ2-4, the full variable domain is SQTIHQWPATLVQPVGSPLSLECTVEGTSNPNLYWYRQAAGRGLQLLFYSVGIGQISSEVPQNLSASRPQDRQFILSSKKLLLSDSGFYLCAWSGLAGGLAKNIQYFGAGTRLSVL.

Only a few counts were recorded for this clonotype. The rearrangement uses TRBV5-1 and TRBJ2-3, with 13 bases that match TRBD2. This CDR3 comprises 16 residues. CDR1 and CDR2 (germline): SGHRS, YFSETQ. V lost 3 bases, J lost 4 bases, and 5 bases stayed unmatched. The chain's CDR3 is CASSSGLAGVADTQYF. Written as DNA, the CDR3 is TGCGCCAGCAGCTCCGGACTAGCGGGGGTGGCAGATACGCAGTATTTT.

This clonotype was seen a handful of times. The rearrangement links TRBV5-1 to TRBJ2-1; TRBD2 matches 11 bases. The CDR3 runs 18 residues. Germline V lookup: CDR1 SGHRS, CDR2 YFSETQ. After removal of 0 bases from V and 8 bases from J, the junction contained 13 bases not matched to a gene. The CDR3, as DNA: TGCGCCAGCAGCTTGGCAGCCGGGACTAGCGGACACTCAGATGAGCAGTTCTTC. Amino acids: CASSLAAGTSGHSDEQFF.

This rearrangement joins TRBV19 to TRBJ2-1; 10 nucleotides match TRBD2. After removal of 2 bases from V and 7 bases from J, the junction contained 8 bases not matched to a gene. The CDR3 loop spans 16 amino acids. Germline V gives CDR1 LNHDA, CDR2 SQIVND (reference sequence). CDR3 amino acids: CASSIMLAGAENEQFF. The CDR3 nucleotides read TGTGCCAGTAGTATAATGCTAGCGGGAGCTGAAAATGAGCAGTTCTTC.

This clonotype was seen more than once but under ten times. V gene TRBV25-1 combines with J gene TRBJ2-1; the match to TRBD1 covers 12 bases. Per germline, CDR1 MGHDK and CDR2 SYGVNS. This CDR3 is built from 16 residues. The J segment lost 5 bases and the V segment lost 2 bases, leaving 4 bases of the junction unmatched. As DNA, the CDR3 is TGTGCCAGCAGTGAACTTGGGACAGGGGGCAACAATGAGCAGTTCTTC. Its translation is CASSELGTGGNNEQFF.

This clonotype was seen just once. The chain is built from TRBV7-9 and TRBJ2-6; TRBD2 matches 13 bases. The CDR3 is 17 amino acids. Trimming took 6 bases from V and 2 from J; bases not matched to a gene: 4. The germline V gene has CDR1 SEHNR and CDR2 FQNEAQ (reference sequence). The CDR3 nucleotides read TGTGCCAGCAGTCAACTAGCGGGGGGGCCTGGGGCCAACGTCCTGACTTTC. It is translated as CASSQLAGGPGANVLTF.

The chain recombines TRBV4-2 with TRBJ2-5; D is unresolved. The CDR3 extends over 14 amino acids. Trimming left V 2 bases short and J 0 bases short, with 7 bases between. Germline CDR1 LGHNA, CDR2 YNFKEQ. The CDR3 DNA is TGTGCCAGCAGCCAAAAACGGTACCAAGAGACCCAGTACTTC. Its protein product is CASSQKRYQETQYF.

A few counts support this clonotype. This chain joins TRBV12-5 and TRBJ2-2; 7 bases align to TRBD1. V lost 3 bases and J lost 3; bases outside the gene matches: 7. CDR1 is LGHNT and CDR2 is FRNRAP in the germline V gene. This CDR3 comprises 16 residues. DNA of the CDR3: TGTGCTAGTGGTTTACTGGCAGGGGGATACACCGGGGAGCTGTTTTTT. Residues: CASGLLAGGYTGELFF. Together with reference TRBV12-5 and TRBJ2-2, the CDR3 gives the full variable domain: DARVTQTPRHKVTEMGQEVTMRCQPILGHNTVFWYRQTMMQGLELLAYFRNRAPLDDSGMPKDRFSAEMPDATLATLKIQPSEPRDSAVYFCASGLLAGGYTGELFFGEGSRLTVL.

This clonotype has just a few counts. The chain has TRBV5-5 and TRBJ2-1; 9 nucleotides agree with TRBD2. Germline loops: CDR1 SGHKS, CDR2 YYEKEE (reference sequence). The V gene end was trimmed by 1 base and the J gene end by 13 bases; junction bases not matched to a gene: 15. The CDR3 runs to 16 residues. The CDR3 DNA follows: TGTGCCAGCAGCTTGACCGGGACTAGCTCCTCAGCCCTCCAGTTCTTC. It encodes CASSLTGTSSSALQFF.